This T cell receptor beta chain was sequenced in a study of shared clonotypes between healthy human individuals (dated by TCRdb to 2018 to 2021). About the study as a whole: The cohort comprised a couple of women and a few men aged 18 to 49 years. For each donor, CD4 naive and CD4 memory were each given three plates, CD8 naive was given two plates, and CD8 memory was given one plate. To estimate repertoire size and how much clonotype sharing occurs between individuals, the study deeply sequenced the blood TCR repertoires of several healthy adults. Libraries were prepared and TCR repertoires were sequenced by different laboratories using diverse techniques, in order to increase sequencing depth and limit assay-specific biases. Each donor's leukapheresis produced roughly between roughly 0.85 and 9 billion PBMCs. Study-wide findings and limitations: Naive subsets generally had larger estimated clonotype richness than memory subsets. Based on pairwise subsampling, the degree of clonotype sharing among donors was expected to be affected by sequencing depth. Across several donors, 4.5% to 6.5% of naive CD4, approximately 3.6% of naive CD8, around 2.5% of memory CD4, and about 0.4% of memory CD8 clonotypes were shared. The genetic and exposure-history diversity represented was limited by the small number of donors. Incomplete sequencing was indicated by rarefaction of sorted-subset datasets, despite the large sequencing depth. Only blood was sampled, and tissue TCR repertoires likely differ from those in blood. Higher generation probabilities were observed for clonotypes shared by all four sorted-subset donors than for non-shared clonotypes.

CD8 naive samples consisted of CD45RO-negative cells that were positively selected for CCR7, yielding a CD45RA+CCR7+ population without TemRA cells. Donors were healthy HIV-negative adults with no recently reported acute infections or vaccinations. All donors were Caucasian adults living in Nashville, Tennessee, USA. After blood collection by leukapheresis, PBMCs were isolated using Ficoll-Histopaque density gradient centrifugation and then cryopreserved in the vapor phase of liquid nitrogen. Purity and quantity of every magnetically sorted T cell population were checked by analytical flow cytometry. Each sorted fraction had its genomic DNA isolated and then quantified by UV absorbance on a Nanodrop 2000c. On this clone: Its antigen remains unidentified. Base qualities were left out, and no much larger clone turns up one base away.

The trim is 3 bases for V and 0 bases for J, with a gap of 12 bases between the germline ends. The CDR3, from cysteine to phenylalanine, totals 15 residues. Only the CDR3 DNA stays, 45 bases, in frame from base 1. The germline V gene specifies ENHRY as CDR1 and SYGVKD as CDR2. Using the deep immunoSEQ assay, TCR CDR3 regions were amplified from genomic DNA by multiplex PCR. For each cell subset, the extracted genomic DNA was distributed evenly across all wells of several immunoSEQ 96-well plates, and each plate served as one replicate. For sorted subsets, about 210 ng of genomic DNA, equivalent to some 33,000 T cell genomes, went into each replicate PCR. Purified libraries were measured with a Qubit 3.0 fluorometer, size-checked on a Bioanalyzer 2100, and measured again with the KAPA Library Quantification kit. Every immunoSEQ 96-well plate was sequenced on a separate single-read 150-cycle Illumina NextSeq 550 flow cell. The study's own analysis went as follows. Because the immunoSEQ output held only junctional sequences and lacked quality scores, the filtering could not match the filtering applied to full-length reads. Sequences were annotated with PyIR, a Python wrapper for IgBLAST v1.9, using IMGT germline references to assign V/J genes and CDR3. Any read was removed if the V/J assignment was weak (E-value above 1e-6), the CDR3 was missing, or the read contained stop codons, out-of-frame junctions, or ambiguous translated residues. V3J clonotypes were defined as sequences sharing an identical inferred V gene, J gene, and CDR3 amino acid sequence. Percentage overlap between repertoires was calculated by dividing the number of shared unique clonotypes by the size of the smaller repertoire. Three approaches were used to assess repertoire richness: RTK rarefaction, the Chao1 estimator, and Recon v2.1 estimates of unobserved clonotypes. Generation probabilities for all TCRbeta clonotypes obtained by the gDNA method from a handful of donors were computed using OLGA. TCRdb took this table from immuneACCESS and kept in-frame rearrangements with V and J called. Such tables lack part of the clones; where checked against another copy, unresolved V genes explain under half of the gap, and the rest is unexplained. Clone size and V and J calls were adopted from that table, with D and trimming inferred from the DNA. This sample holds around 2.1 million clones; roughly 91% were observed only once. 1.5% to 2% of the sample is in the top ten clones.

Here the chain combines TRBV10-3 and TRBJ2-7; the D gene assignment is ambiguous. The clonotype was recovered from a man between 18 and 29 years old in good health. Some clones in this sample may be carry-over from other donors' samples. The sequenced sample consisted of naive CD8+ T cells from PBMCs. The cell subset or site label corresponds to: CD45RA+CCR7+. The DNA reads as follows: TGTGCCATCAGTGATCCCCAGCGTAGCTCCTACGAGCAGTACTTC. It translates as CAISDPQRSSYEQYF.